This T cell receptor (beta chain) was obtained from a study of blood T cell repertoires in COVID-19. About the study: Spain, Italy and the United States supplied samples that represented acute and convalescent COVID-19. Nucleic acid was either cDNA or gDNA, and it came from T cells, B-cell-depleted T cells, or PBMCs.

Authors' methods: Nucleated cell counts were estimated from reference gene primer amplification. The data were produced by immunoSEQ multiplex PCR, yet TCRdb's version contains in-frame clones alone and is incomplete. D and trimming were read from the DNA, whereas the V and J calls and clone size are those reported in that table. The profile shows roughly 140,000 clones, around four fifths of them singletons. The CDR3 loop spans 16 amino acids. The junction had 13 bases not matched to a gene; V was cut back by 6 bases and J by 3 bases. The V gene's germline CDR1 is MDHEN and CDR2 SYDVKM. The V gene is TRBV28, the J gene TRBJ2-7; the match to TRBD2 covers 8 bases. Sample: peripheral blood. This TCR came from a human donor in a cohort sampled during active COVID-19. The CDR3 region has the DNA TGTGCCAGCAGCCCCGCCGGGGGGGCAATCGACTACGAGCAGTACTTC. Its protein is CASSPAGGAIDYEQYF.